The clone carrying this T cell receptor (beta chain) was observed once. The antigen is undetermined. This record comes from a study of OX40 agonist ivuxolimab in advanced cancers. Study in general: Treatment of patients was with ivuxolimab, an agonistic anti-OX40 (CD134) antibody.

Sequenced by immunoSEQ multiplex PCR; TCRdb stores in-frame clones only, minus some. The sample carries 63,000 or so clones, roughly 88% recorded once. CDR1 is SGHTA, CDR2 FQGTGA, per germline. Losses at the gene ends were 5 bases for V and 6 bases for J; bases not matched to a gene: 16. CDR3 size: 17 residues. Findings and limits, study-wide: More expanded clones were seen, on average, in CD8+ T cells than in CD4+.

The chain joins TRBV7-3 to TRBJ2-1; 7 bases are a match to TRBD2. Sequencing was performed on CD4+ or CD8+ T cells sorted from blood, taken in a trial of the OX40 agonist ivuxolimab. The receptor was derived from an adult with an advanced solid tumor such as melanoma, head and neck, liver or kidney cancer. The CDR3 bases are TGTGCCAGCAGCCCGGGAGCTAGCGGCCTGGTGGGCAATGAGCAGTTCTTC. It is translated as CASSPGASGLVGNEQFF. The whole variable domain, remainder taken from reference TRBV7-3 and TRBJ2-1, is GAGVSQTPSNKVTEKGKYVELRCDPISGHTALYWYRQSLGQGPEFLIYFQGTGAADDSGLPNDRFFAVRPEGSVSTLKIQRTERGDSAVYLCASSPGASGLVGNEQFFGPGTRLTVL.